This passage covers 16 T cell receptor beta chains from one sample sequenced in a study of T cell changes during pregnancy in multiple sclerosis. Here immunoSEQ multiplex PCR was the method, and the copy in TCRdb shows in-frame clones only, minus some. This table has about 100,000 clones, 90% to 95% appearing once. The material sequenced was peripheral blood, taken before pregnancy. The receptor set was obtained from a female donor with multiple sclerosis, enrolled in a pregnancy study.

The chain uses TRBV6-1 and TRBJ2-7, with D perhaps matching TRBD1 (6 bases). V lost 2 bases and J lost 1, with 9 bases in between. The CDR3 contains 14 residues. The germline V gene encodes CDR1 MNHNS and CDR2 SASEGT. In DNA, the CDR3 is TGTGCCAGCAGTGAATATGGGACATCCTACGAGCAGTACTTC. Its translation: CASSEYGTSYEQYF.

The CDR3 nucleotides are TGTGCCTGGAGGGGTACCGAGGGGGCGAATCAGCCCCAGCATTTT. Translating gives CAWRGTEGANQPQHF. The rearrangement links TRBV30 to TRBJ1-5, with TRBD1 matching over 7 bases. Germline CDR1 is GTSNPN and CDR2 is SVGIG (reference sequence). The trim removed 3 bases at V and 4 bases at J, leaving 9 bases unmatched. The CDR3 has 15 residues.

The chain employs TRBV10-2 and TRBJ2-2; a possible D gene is TRBD2 (5 bases). Germline CDR1 reads WSHSY; CDR2 reads SAAADI. The germline V and J ends were trimmed by 11 bases and 4 bases, with 23 bases remaining between them. The CDR3 is made up of 16 amino acids. DNA of the CDR3: TGCGCCCCCACCGATATCTCGCACCGGGGCACCGGGGAGCTGTTTTTT. Translation gives CAPTDISHRGTGELFF.

The CDR3 region is CASSLGALSGDTQYF. CDR3 nucleotide sequence: TGTGCCAGCAGCTTAGGGGCCCTTTCAGGAGATACGCAGTATTTT. V is TRBV7-6 and J is TRBJ2-3; D remains ambiguous. In germline, CDR1 is SGHVS, CDR2 FNYEAQ. This CDR3 is built from 15 residues. Trimming left V 1 base short and J 5 bases short, with 13 bases between. The variable domain in full, completed from reference TRBV7-6 and TRBJ2-3, reads GAGVSQSPRYKVTKRGQDVALRCDPISGHVSLYWYRQALGQGPEFLTYFNYEAQQDKSGLPNDRFSAERPEGSISTLTIQRTEQRDSAMYRCASSLGALSGDTQYFGPGTRLTVL.

V gene TRBV6-6 combines with J gene TRBJ1-1, with D possibly TRBD1 on 5 matching bases. The CDR3 consists of 16 residues. Per the germline V gene, CDR1 is MNHNY and CDR2 is SVGAGI (reference sequence). Trimming pared 6 bases from V and 0 bases from J, leaving 17 bases between. CDR3 coding DNA: TGTGCCAGCAGACGTGGAGGGGAAACATTGAACACTGAAGCTTTCTTT. This gives the protein CASRRGGETLNTEAFF.

V is TRBV5-4 and J is TRBJ2-1, with D possibly matching TRBD2 (5 bases). This CDR3 has 12 residues. V dropped 4 bases and J dropped 5 bases, with 7 bases sitting between them. Germline assignment: CDR1 SGHNT and CDR2 YYREEE (reference sequence). The CDR3 bases are TGTGCCAGCAGCGGACTTCACAATGAGCAGTTCTTC. This sequence encodes CASSGLHNEQFF.

This rearrangement joins TRBV5-1 to TRBJ2-3, with D unresolved. Germline CDR1 SGHRS, CDR2 YFSETQ. The CDR3 runs to 14 residues. Trimming stripped 5 bases from V and 2 bases from J, with 12 bases between. The CDR3 reads CASRSERLTDTQYF. In DNA, the CDR3 is TGCGCCAGCAGGTCGGAGAGGCTCACAGATACGCAGTATTTT.

The chain recombines TRBV2 with TRBJ2-5; D ambiguous. V lost 6 bases and J 5 bases, leaving 4 bases between the germline ends. The CDR3 loop spans 10 amino acids. Germline-derived CDR1 and CDR2 are SNHLY and FYNNEI. The CDR3 loop is CASSRETQYF. For the CDR3, the DNA is TGTGCCAGCAGCCGGGAGACCCAGTACTTC.

The rearrangement links TRBV28 to TRBJ1-5; no clear D gene. Between the trimmed V and J ends, which lost 5 bases and 9 bases, there was a span of 8 bases. The length of the CDR3 is 11 residues. CDR1 and CDR2 (germline): MDHEN, SYDVKM. CDR3 DNA sequence: TGTGCCAGCAGTACCTCTACGCCCCAGCATTTT. Amino acid sequence: CASSTSTPQHF. The whole variable domain, filled in from reference TRBV28 and TRBJ1-5, reads DVKVTQSSRYLVKRTGEKVFLECVQDMDHENMFWYRQDPGLGLRLIYFSYDVKMKEKGDIPEGYSVSREKKERFSLILESASTNQTSMYLCASSTSTPQHFGDGTRLSIL.

This rearrangement joins TRBV18 to TRBJ1-5, with D possibly matching TRBD1 (5 bases). Germline CDR1 is KGHSH and CDR2 is LQKENI. V was shortened by 5 bases and J by 4 bases, with 18 bases between the two germline ends. The CDR3 covers 16 residues. The CDR3 nucleotides read TGTGCCAGCTCAACCGGGACTCTAGGAGTTAATCAGCCCCAGCATTTT. Translating gives CASSTGTLGVNQPQHF. The full variable domain, with the rest looked up from reference TRBV18 and TRBJ1-5, is NAGVMQNPRHLVRRRGQEARLRCSPMKGHSHVYWYRQLPEEGLKFMVYLQKENIIDESGMPKERFSAEFPKEGPSILRIQQVVRGDSAAYFCASSTGTLGVNQPQHFGDGTRLSIL.

V usage is TRBV27 and J usage is TRBJ1-5; maybe TRBD1 (5 bases). The CDR3 has 14 amino acids. The germline CDR1 and CDR2 sequences are MNHEY and SMNVEV (reference sequence). Trimming removed 2 bases at V and 2 bases at J, with 7 bases between. The CDR3 nucleotides are TGTGCCAGCAGTTTAAGCAGGGGCAATCAGCCCCAGCATTTT. Translated, it gives CASSLSRGNQPQHF.

This clone was seen more than once but under ten times. J is TRBJ1-4 and V is TRBV19; D may be TRBD1 (6 bases). The CDR3 is 14 residues long. Trimming stripped 6 bases from V and 4 bases from J, with 12 bases between. Per germline, CDR1 LNHDA and CDR2 SQIVND (reference sequence). CDR3: CASSPRRGNEKLFF. Here the CDR3 DNA reads TGTGCCAGTAGCCCCCGCAGGGGTAATGAAAAACTGTTTTTT.

The genes are TRBV5-6 and TRBJ1-3; D is perhaps TRBD1 (5 bases). Looked up from germline, CDR1 is SGHDT and CDR2 is YYEEEE. Trimming left V 4 bases short and J 2 bases short, with 13 bases between. This CDR3 comprises 15 residues. CDR3 residues: CASSRRGGAGNTIYF. The CDR3 DNA is TGTGCCAGCAGCCGCCGCGGAGGGGCTGGAAACACCATATATTTT.

This sequence joins TRBV25-1 and TRBJ1-1; no clear D gene. The length of the CDR3 is 17 residues. Germline loops: CDR1 MGHDK, CDR2 SYGVNS. The germline V and J ends were trimmed by 6 bases and 3 bases, with 23 bases remaining between them. In DNA, the CDR3 is TGTGCCAGCAGCGGGCGGGTTGCGGAGGATAAACACACTGAAGCTTTCTTT. This gives the protein CASSGRVAEDKHTEAFF.

This chain connects TRBV27 to TRBJ2-2; 8 positions match TRBD1. The CDR3 totals 16 residues. Germline V gene lookup returns CDR1 MNHEY and CDR2 SMNVEV (reference sequence). J lost 4 bases, V lost 2 bases, and 6 bases had no gene match. CDR3 amino acids: CASSLGQGASTGELFF. CDR3 in DNA: TGTGCCAGCAGTTTAGGGCAGGGGGCCAGCACCGGGGAGCTGTTTTTT.

V gene TRBV5-1 combines with J gene TRBJ2-4; D call uncertain. The germline V gene has CDR1 SGHRS and CDR2 YFSETQ. The CDR3 is 13 residues long. V shed 0 bases and J shed 8 bases, with 9 bases lying between them. In DNA form, the CDR3 reads TGCGCCAGCAGCTTGGGAGCCCAGGACATTCAGTACTTC. Amino acid sequence: CASSLGAQDIQYF.